These 15 T cell receptor beta chains were sequenced from one sample in a study of neurological immune-mediated disorders. Via MiXCR, TCRdb re-called the 5' RACE reads, giving one row per CDR3 protein. The table has 130,000 or so distinct CDR3 sequences, more than 2.5% seen once. Sequencing used PBMCs. These receptor sequences come from a woman younger than 45 with multiple sclerosis.

This clonotype was recorded many times. The rearrangement uses TRBV5-1 and TRBJ1-1; TRBD1 might be the D (5 bases). The CDR3 sequence is 14 residues long. CDR1 is SGHRS and CDR2 is YFSETQ in the germline V gene. Trimming pared 1 base from V and 0 bases from J, leaving 7 bases between. The CDR3 here is CASSLRGVNTEAFF. CDR3 in DNA: TGCGCCAGCAGCTTGCGGGGGGTGAACACTGAAGCTTTCTTT.

This clonotype was seen ten or more times. This chain joins TRBV7-8 and TRBJ2-7, with D possibly matching TRBD2 (6 bases). CDR3 size: 17 residues. Germline V gives CDR1 SGHVS, CDR2 FQNEAQ. Trimming shortened V by 4 bases and J by 5 bases, and 24 bases separated the two germline ends. CDR3: CASSSLPGHAGNDEQYF. The CDR3 bases are TGTGCCAGCAGCTCACTTCCGGGCCACGCGGGGAATGACGAGCAGTACTTC. The full variable domain, rest sourced from reference TRBV7-8 and TRBJ2-7, is GAGVSQSPRYKVAKRGQDVALRCDPISGHVSLFWYQQALGQGPEFLTYFQNEAQLDKSGLPSDRFFAERPEGSVSTLKIQRTQQEDSAVYLCASSSLPGHAGNDEQYFGPGTRLTVT.

This clonotype came up many times. The chain recombines TRBV12-3 or TRBV12-4 with TRBJ2-3; TRBD1 might be the D (5 bases). The CDR3 is 16 amino acids. V dropped 7 bases and J dropped 1 base, with 18 bases sitting between them. The CDR3 DNA follows: TGTGCCAGCACCCGCGGACATTCTATTGGCACAGATACGCAGTATTTT. Protein: CASTRGHSIGTDTQYF.

This clonotype was picked up many times. The chain combines TRBV6-2 or TRBV6-3 with TRBJ2-1, with 10 bases matching TRBD2. CDR3 size: 19 residues. Unmatched junction bases numbered 15, after V lost 5 bases and J lost 2 bases. The V gene's germline CDR1 is MNHEY and CDR2 SVGEGT. In nucleotides, the CDR3 is TGTGCCAGCAGTAATGGGGTGGTAGCGGGAGGCGGCACCTACAATGAGCAGTTCTTC. It encodes CASSNGVVAGGGTYNEQFF.

This clonotype has ten or more counts. The J gene is TRBJ2-2, the V gene TRBV5-1, with 8 bases identical to TRBD1. Germline-derived CDR1 and CDR2 are SGHRS and YFSETQ. Germline trimming cut 0 bases from V and 6 bases from J; bases unmatched to any gene: 13. The CDR3 has 18 amino acids. CDR3 nucleotides: TGCGCCAGCAGCTTGGCCTACTCAAAGGACAGGGCCGCCGGGGAGCTGTTTTTT. Protein: CASSLAYSKDRAAGELFF.

This clonotype has ten or more counts. The chain uses TRBV5-6 and TRBJ1-2, with 8 bases identical to TRBD1. CDR1 and CDR2 (germline): SGHDT, YYEEEE. The CDR3 consists of 16 residues. V shed 0 bases, J shed 10 bases, and the junction held 14 bases outside the gene matches. CDR3 region: CASSLVRDRSLGDYTF. The CDR3 DNA reads as TGTGCCAGCAGCTTGGTGCGGGACAGGAGCCTGGGAGACTACACCTTC.

This clonotype was counted ten times or more. J is TRBJ1-5 and V is TRBV19; the D gene is possibly TRBD1 (6 bases). The V gene's germline CDR1 is LNHDA and CDR2 SQIVND (reference sequence). This CDR3 is 14 amino acids long. Trimming stripped 5 bases from V and 2 bases from J, with 10 bases between. The CDR3 region is CASSLPGGNQPQHF. Here the CDR3 DNA reads TGTGCCAGTAGTCTTCCAGGGGGCAATCAGCCCCAGCATTTT.

This clonotype showed up many times. The V gene is TRBV14, the J gene TRBJ2-7; D unresolved. The CDR3 length is 13 residues. Germline V lookup: CDR1 SGHDN, CDR2 FVKESK. V was cut by 1 base and J by 3 bases, with 7 bases left in between. The CDR3 coding sequence is TGTGCCAGCAGCCAAGTTTCCGGCTACGAGCAGTACTTC. As protein: CASSQVSGYEQYF.

Many counts were recorded for this clonotype. The CDR3 here is CASSFLLAGEDTQYF. In DNA, the CDR3 is TGTGCCAGCAGTTTTTTACTAGCGGGAGAAGATACGCAGTATTTT. The chain carries TRBV6-5 and TRBJ2-3, with TRBD2 matching over 11 bases. The CDR3 length is 15 residues. With 4 bases clipped from V and 5 bases from J, the junction kept 5 bases outside the gene matches. Germline values: CDR1 MNHEY, CDR2 SVGAGI.

This clonotype was picked up many times. CDR3 in amino acids: CSASTFASTDTQYF. The CDR3, as DNA: TGCAGTGCTTCAACTTTCGCTAGCACAGATACGCAGTATTTT. V usage is TRBV20-1 and J usage is TRBJ2-3; no clear D gene. Trimming pared 5 bases from V and 0 bases from J, leaving 12 bases between. CDR3 length: 14 amino acids. Germline V lookup: CDR1 DFQATT, CDR2 SNEGSKA (reference sequence).

In the case of this clonotype: This may be a read error, as it is one base from a much larger clone. The rearrangement uses TRBV2 and TRBJ2-7, with D hard to call. CDR3 length equals 11 residues. From germline, CDR1 is SNHLY and CDR2 FYNNEI. CDR3 region: CDSSPFAEQYF. In DNA, the CDR3 is TGTGACAGCAGTCCTTTTGCTGAGCAGTACTTC.

This clonotype was seen ten or more times. The chain links TRBV12-3 or TRBV12-4 to TRBJ2-7; D unresolved. V was clipped by 2 bases and J by 4 bases, with 9 bases between them. CDR3 length equals 13 residues. CDR3 loop: CASSLSLGYEQYF. The CDR3 bases are TGTGCCAGCAGTTTAAGTCTCGGTTACGAGCAGTACTTC.

The sample holds many counts of this clonotype. The rearrangement uses TRBV7-7 and TRBJ2-3; TRBD1 agrees at 8 bases. This CDR3 contains 16 residues. V was clipped by 4 bases and J by 0 bases; unmatched bases: 6. Germline V lookup: CDR1 SSHAT, CDR2 FNYEAQ (reference sequence). The CDR3 coding sequence is TGTGCCAGCAGCTCAGGGGGCGAGAGGAGCACAGATACGCAGTATTTT. This encodes CASSSGGERSTDTQYF.

In its sample, this clonotype was seen many times. The V and J genes are TRBV10-3 and TRBJ1-1; 8 bases align to TRBD1. The V gene's germline CDR1 is ENHRY and CDR2 SYGVKD. The CDR3 runs 14 residues. V dropped 5 bases and J dropped 1; count of bases not matched to a gene: 3. DNA for the CDR3: TGTGCCATCAGTTCGACAGGGGCGAACACTGAAGCTTTCTTT. Translating gives CAISSTGANTEAFF.

The genes are TRBV20-1 and TRBJ2-1; D is unresolved. Germline lookup yields CDR1 DFQATT and CDR2 SNEGSKA (reference sequence). V lost 5 bases to trimming and J lost 7 bases, with 9 bases between them. The CDR3 runs to 11 residues. CDR3 region: CSAYLSNEQFF. Here the CDR3 DNA reads TGCAGTGCTTACCTCTCAAATGAGCAGTTCTTC.